The 30 T cell receptor beta chains presented below share a single source sample, sequenced in a study of blood T cell repertoires in COVID-19. The protocol was immunoSEQ multiplex PCR, while the TCRdb copy is restricted to in-frame clones and leaves out a portion. In the table there are approximately 480,000 clones, 89% of which are singletons. Sequencing was done on a sample of peripheral blood. These receptors all come from a man aged 18 to 30 with COVID-19, enrolled during active disease.

The J gene is TRBJ1-2, the V gene TRBV7-2; 9 positions agree with TRBD1. The germline V gene has CDR1 SGHTA and CDR2 FQGNSA. The CDR3 loop spans 17 amino acids. The V gene end was trimmed by 1 base and the J gene end by 3 bases; junction bases not matched to a gene: 9. CDR3 amino acids: CASSLVGGDRAYYGYTF. CDR3 coding DNA: TGTGCCAGCAGCTTAGTTGGTGGGGACAGGGCTTACTATGGCTACACCTTC.

This chain uses TRBV14 with TRBJ2-5; 9 nucleotides line up with TRBD1. Per the germline V gene, CDR1 is SGHDN and CDR2 is FVKESK. The CDR3 has 14 residues. The V segment lost 3 bases and the J segment 4 bases; nucleotides outside the gene matches: 3. The CDR3 loop reads CASSHGQGRETQYF. The CDR3 DNA reads TGTGCCAGCAGCCACGGACAGGGGCGAGAGACCCAGTACTTC.

The V call is TRBV12-3 or TRBV12-4, the J call TRBJ2-5; D remains unclear. The length of the CDR3 is 11 residues. Trimming took off 6 bases at V and 5 bases at J, with 7 bases between the two ends. DNA of the CDR3: TGTGCCAGCAGCGCGAGGGAGACCCAGTACTTC. As protein: CASSARETQYF.

The genes are TRBV4-1 and TRBJ2-3, with 10 bases lining up with TRBD1. Germline CDR1 MGHRA, CDR2 YSYEKL. V lost 1 base to trimming and J lost 4 bases; unmatched junction nucleotides: 11. The CDR3 length is 18 residues. The CDR3 nucleotides are TGCGCCAGCAGCCAAGGGCACGTGACAGGGGGCATGGCAGATACGCAGTATTTT. Translating it yields CASSQGHVTGGMADTQYF.

The genes are TRBV6-5 and TRBJ2-2; D is unclear. The CDR3 covers 15 residues. V was cut by 8 bases and J by 0 bases, with 13 bases left in between. The germline gives CDR1 MNHEY, CDR2 SVGAGI. CDR3 in DNA: TGTGCCAGCGGCTCACCTTATTCGAACACCGGGGAGCTGTTTTTT. Translated: CASGSPYSNTGELFF.

The chain recombines TRBV7-9 with TRBJ1-4; 7 nucleotides match TRBD1. The germline CDR1 and CDR2 sequences are SEHNR and FQNEAQ (reference sequence). The ends lost 5 bases at V and 0 bases at J; junction bases unmatched: 6. This CDR3 is 16 amino acids long. CDR3 nucleotides: TGTGCCAGCAGCCCGACAGGGACCGCAACTAATGAAAAACTGTTTTTT. Translated: CASSPTGTATNEKLFF. Filled out from reference TRBV7-9 and TRBJ1-4, the complete variable domain reads DTGVSQNPRHKITKRGQNVTFRCDPISEHNRLYWYRQTLGQGPEFLTYFQNEAQLEKSRLLSDRFSAERPKGSFSTLEIQRTEQGDSAMYLCASSPTGTATNEKLFFGSGTQLSVL.

The chain employs TRBV10-3 and TRBJ2-7; TRBD2 might be the D (6 bases). CDR3 length equals 14 residues. CDR1 and CDR2 (germline): ENHRY, SYGVKD. Trimming took 4 bases from V and 0 from J, leaving 10 bases between them. CDR3 sequence: CAISGEESSYEQYF. The CDR3 bases are TGTGCCATCAGTGGGGAGGAAAGCTCCTACGAGCAGTACTTC.

The chain uses TRBV3-1 (or the pseudogene TRBV3-2) and TRBJ2-7; 7 positions match TRBD1. The V and J ends lost 5 bases and 2 bases, in that order; junction bases with no gene match: 6. CDR1 is LGHDT and CDR2 is YNNKEL in the germline V gene (reference sequence). There are 14 residues in the CDR3. The CDR3 DNA is TGTGCCAGCAGCGCCCGGGACAGACCCTACGAGCAGTACTTC. It translates to CASSARDRPYEQYF.

The chain combines TRBV7-2 with TRBJ1-2, with 9 bases identical to TRBD1. V was clipped by 5 bases and J by 7 bases; unmatched bases: 11. The length of the CDR3 is 15 residues. Germline loops: CDR1 SGHTA, CDR2 FQGNSA. The CDR3, as DNA: TGTGCCAGCAGCCTCTCCGGGACAGGGATCGGTGGCTACACCTTC. It codes for CASSLSGTGIGGYTF.

V gene TRBV6-5 combines with J gene TRBJ2-1, with 11 bases that match TRBD2. Looked up from germline, CDR1 is MNHEY and CDR2 is SVGAGI. This CDR3 has 15 residues. V dropped 6 bases and J dropped 9; count of bases not matched to a gene: 10. CDR3: CASRPTSGRGSEQFF. The CDR3 DNA sequence: TGTGCCAGCAGACCCACTAGCGGGAGAGGGAGTGAGCAGTTCTTC.

V and J are TRBV4-1 and TRBJ2-3; TRBD1 is a possible D gene (5 bases). V dropped 4 bases and J dropped 4 bases, with 12 bases sitting between them. This CDR3 comprises 14 residues. From germline, CDR1 is MGHRA and CDR2 YSYEKL. For the CDR3, the DNA is TGCGCCAGCAGCCCAGGGATGACTCCAGATACGCAGTATTTT. Its translation is CASSPGMTPDTQYF.

The V and J genes are TRBV11-2 and TRBJ1-1; D unclear. From germline, CDR1 is SGHAT and CDR2 FQNNGV. Trimming left V 6 bases short and J 4 bases short, with 15 bases between. The CDR3 spans 14 residues. In DNA, the CDR3 is TGTGCCAGCAGTCTAACCACGGCGGGCACTGAAGCTTTCTTT. Its translation: CASSLTTAGTEAFF.

Only one count was recorded for this clone. The chain combines TRBV27 with TRBJ1-1, with D possibly matching TRBD1 (5 bases). This CDR3 spans 13 amino acids. Trimming left V 4 bases short and J 5 bases short, with 11 bases between. CDR1 is MNHEY and CDR2 is SMNVEV in the germline V gene (reference sequence). CDR3 nucleotides: TGTGCCAGCAGTTCTGGACGGGGGACTGAAGCTTTCTTT. This encodes CASSSGRGTEAFF.

This rearrangement joins TRBV5-1 to TRBJ1-3, with D tentatively TRBD1 (5 bases). The V end lost 1 base, the J end lost 0 bases, and 14 bases lay between the germline ends. Germline V gene data show CDR1 as SGHRS and CDR2 as YFSETQ. There are 17 residues in the CDR3. CDR3 nucleotides: TGCGCCAGCAGCTTGCAGGCAGGGAAAATCTCTGGAAACACCATATATTTT. Amino acid sequence: CASSLQAGKISGNTIYF. Looking up the rest from reference TRBV5-1 and TRBJ1-3 gives the full variable domain: KAGVTQTPRYLIKTRGQQVTLSCSPISGHRSVSWYQQTPGQGLQFLFEYFSETQRNKGNFPGRFSGRQFSNSRSEMNVSTLELGDSALYLCASSLQAGKISGNTIYFGEGSWLTVV.

This clone occurred once. The V and J genes are TRBV5-5 and TRBJ2-2; 10 bases match TRBD2. Trimming cost V 0 bases and J 4 bases; bases outside gene matches: 3. Germline CDR1 and CDR2: SGHKS and YYEKEE (reference sequence). The CDR3 covers 16 residues. CDR3 region: CASSLALAGGTGELFF. The CDR3 nucleotides read TGTGCCAGCAGCTTGGCTTTAGCGGGGGGCACCGGGGAGCTGTTTTTT.

The chain couples TRBV2 to TRBJ1-5; D is uncertain. CDR1 SNHLY and CDR2 FYNNEI come from the germline V gene. V was shortened by 5 bases and J by 3 bases, with 8 bases between the two germline ends. The CDR3 loop spans 13 amino acids. CDR3 residues: CASSYGVNQPQHF. CDR3 nucleotides: TGTGCCAGCAGTTACGGTGTCAATCAGCCCCAGCATTTT.

This clone was observed a few times. The chain has TRBV5-8 and TRBJ2-2, with 9 bases lining up with TRBD1. V shed 0 bases and J 7 bases; nucleotides not matched to a gene: 4. The CDR3 totals 15 residues. The V gene's germline CDR1 is SGHTS and CDR2 YDEGEE. CDR3 amino acids: CASSLDRGLGGELFF. CDR3 DNA sequence: TGTGCCAGCAGCTTGGACAGGGGGCTAGGCGGGGAGCTGTTTTTT.

The chain links TRBV3-1 (or the pseudogene TRBV3-2) to TRBJ2-2, with 7 bases identical to TRBD2. Germline trimming cut 5 bases from V and 7 bases from J; bases unmatched to any gene: 10. From germline, CDR1 is LGHDT and CDR2 YNNKEL (reference sequence). This CDR3 region has 15 residues. As DNA, the CDR3 is TGTGCCAGCAGCTTAACTAGCGTGACGGTCGGGGAGCTGTTTTTT. This translates into CASSLTSVTVGELFF.

V is TRBV7-9 and J is TRBJ2-7; tentative D call: TRBD1 (6 bases). This CDR3 comprises 16 residues. Per germline, CDR1 SEHNR and CDR2 FQNEAQ (reference sequence). The V end lost 2 bases, the J end lost 7 bases, and 21 bases lay between the germline ends. The CDR3 DNA reads as TGTGCCAGCAGCTTATCATACGGGACATCTCTTCTGGAGCAGTACTTC. Amino acids: CASSLSYGTSLLEQYF.

To note about this clone: One junction end disagrees with the germline gene, perhaps due to a read error. This chain uses TRBV18 with TRBJ2-1; 10 bases agree with TRBD1. This CDR3 region has 14 residues. Germline CDR1 and CDR2: KGHSH and LQKENI. Here the CDR3 reads CASSRDRGYDEQFF. CDR3 coding DNA: TGTGCCAGCTCACGGGACAGGGGCTACGATGAGCAGTTCTTC.

The V call is TRBV7-9, the J call TRBJ2-5; possibly TRBD2 for D (6 bases). Trimming shortened V by 7 bases and J by 5 bases, and 17 bases separated the two germline ends. Germline CDR1 and CDR2: SEHNR and FQNEAQ (reference sequence). CDR3 length: 14 residues. In DNA form, the CDR3 reads TGTGCCAGCAATTTATTCGGGAGCGGTGAGACCCAGTACTTC. It encodes CASNLFGSGETQYF.

The V gene is TRBV20-1, the J gene TRBJ2-7; no definite D call. This CDR3 region has 14 residues. Per the germline V gene, CDR1 is DFQATT and CDR2 is SNEGSKA (reference sequence). The V gene lost 6 bases and the J gene lost 2 bases, with 17 bases spanning the gap. The CDR3, as DNA: TGCAGTGCCAGTGGGCAGTTTTTTACCTACGAGCAGTACTTC. It specifies CSASGQFFTYEQYF.

V gene TRBV4-2 combines with J gene TRBJ2-3, with D possibly being TRBD2 (6 bases). The germline V gene encodes CDR1 LGHNA and CDR2 YNFKEQ. V was pared by 0 bases and J by 4 bases, with 20 bases between. CDR3 size: 18 residues. The CDR3 loop reads CASSQEKVELGLPDTQYF. The CDR3 DNA follows: TGTGCCAGCAGCCAAGAAAAGGTAGAGTTGGGACTTCCAGATACGCAGTATTTT.

The rearrangement links TRBV6-6 to TRBJ2-2, with a possible D match to TRBD1 (5 bases). Trimming removed 6 bases from V and 5 bases from J, with 19 bases in between. This CDR3 spans 16 amino acids. Per germline, CDR1 MNHNY and CDR2 SVGAGI (reference sequence). The DNA of the CDR3 is TGTGCCAGCAGCCCCTCCATGGGGCTGGGGACCGGGGAGCTGTTTTTT. Residues: CASSPSMGLGTGELFF.

This chain links TRBV6-5 with TRBJ1-6, with a possible D match to TRBD1 (6 bases). The germline CDR1 and CDR2 sequences are MNHEY and SVGAGI. The CDR3 sequence is 15 residues long. Trimming took 5 bases from V and 6 from J, leaving 14 bases between them. In DNA form, the CDR3 reads TGTGCCAGCAGTACAGGACAGACAATTAATTCACCCCTCCACTTT. It is translated as CASSTGQTINSPLHF.

CDR3 residues: CASSQDRGGDGYTF. CDR3 in DNA: TGTGCCAGCAGTCAGGACAGGGGAGGCGATGGCTACACCTTC. This chain links TRBV6-5 with TRBJ1-2; 9 bases map to TRBD1. V lost 5 bases and J lost 6; bases outside the gene matches: 7. Per germline, CDR1 MNHEY and CDR2 SVGAGI. The CDR3 contains 14 residues.

The chain is built from TRBV6-5 and TRBJ2-7; 7 bases are a match to TRBD2. There are 11 residues in the CDR3. J gave up 6 bases and V 4 bases, and 0 bases lay outside the gene matches. In germline, CDR1 is MNHEY, CDR2 SVGAGI. The CDR3 is CASSWGGEQYF. CDR3 DNA: TGTGCCAGCAGTTGGGGGGGCGAGCAGTACTTC.

The chain employs TRBV11-2 and TRBJ2-1; D gene ambiguous. The CDR3 contains 12 residues. Looked up from germline, CDR1 is SGHAT and CDR2 is FQNNGV. V lost 0 bases and J 10 bases, leaving 7 bases between the germline ends. The CDR3 DNA sequence: TGTGCCAGCAGCTTAGACAGAAACGAGCAGTTCTTC. Amino acids: CASSLDRNEQFF.

CDR3 DNA: TGTGCCAGTAGTAGTTGGGTCGGGAACGAGCAGTACTTC. Translation gives CASSSWVGNEQYF. The chain recombines TRBV19 with TRBJ2-7, with D maybe TRBD2 (5 bases). The V end was cut by 4 bases, the J end by 5 bases, with 12 bases between. Per germline, CDR1 LNHDA and CDR2 SQIVND (reference sequence). This CDR3 has 13 residues.

The chain joins TRBV6-5 to TRBJ2-1; D gene ambiguous. Looked up from germline, CDR1 is MNHEY and CDR2 is SVGAGI. V was clipped by 4 bases and J by 5 bases, with 9 bases between them. The CDR3 is 13 amino acids. The CDR3 DNA reads TGTGCCAGCAGTTTTATACTTGACAATGAGCAGTTCTTC. It encodes CASSFILDNEQFF.